A selection of T cell receptor beta chains follows, all from one sample in a study of CD8 T cells in ankylosing spondylitis. From the 5' RACE reads, TCRdb called clonotypes with MiXCR, one entry per CDR3 protein. The sample lists about 240,000 distinct CDR3 sequences; around 9.1% were seen once. The specimen was blood, either unsorted or a sorted T cell fraction (not recorded which). These receptor sequences come from a male donor with ankylosing spondylitis or in good health (not recorded which). CDR3s include the opening cysteine and the closing phenylalanine or tryptophan. Each record gives: D gene, V gene, clone size, J gene, CDR3 DNA, CDR3 protein. A D gene is named only where the DNA matches it firmly. Expanded clones are given a class, and other clones once, few, many or no size at all.

-,TRBV7-3,few,TRBJ2-2,TGTGCCAGCAGCTCTAAAGGGCTGGACTGGAACACCGGGGAGCTGTTTTTT,CASSSKGLDWNTGELFF
TRBD2,TRBV10-3,many,TRBJ2-1,TGTGCCATCAGTGACCTATTCGCCGGGACTAGCGGGAGGAATGAGCAGTTCTTC,CAISDLFAGTSGRNEQFF
-,TRBV20-1,many,TRBJ2-3,TGCAGTGCTAGAGCCCCCGGAGGGGGAAGCACAGATACGCAGTATTTT,CSARAPGGGSTDTQYF
-,TRBV5-1,many,TRBJ2-1,TGCGCCAGCGCGACAGGTTCTACCGATGAGCAGTTCTTC,CASATGSTDEQFF
-,TRBV10-3,many,TRBJ2-4,TGTGCCATCGCGGAGGGGACCAAAAACATTCAGTACTTC,CAIAEGTKNIQYF
TRBD1,TRBV10-3,many,TRBJ2-7,TGTGCCATCAGTTCCCTCGACGACAGGGTAGTCAACGAGCAGTACTTC,CAISSLDDRVVNEQYF
-,TRBV3-1,-,TRBJ1-1,TGTGCCAGCAGCCAACGGGACCCGAACACTGAAGCTTTCTTT,CASSQRDPNTEAFF
-,TRBV29-1,many,TRBJ1-2,TGCAGCGTTGAAGATCGGGAGGAGAAGCTTAACTATGGCTACACCTTC,CSVEDREEKLNYGYTF
-,TRBV28,many,TRBJ1-1,TGTGCCAGCAGTGCGGGGACGGCGAACACTGAAGCTTTCTTT,CASSAGTANTEAFF
-,TRBV7-9,many,TRBJ2-7,TGTGCCAGCAGCCCCGCAGTCGACTACGAGCAGTACTTC,CASSPAVDYEQYF
-,TRBV5-1,many,TRBJ1-1,TGCGCCAGCAGCTTTGACGGGACTGAAGCTTTCTTT,CASSFDGTEAFF
-,TRBV9,-,TRBJ2-1,TGTGCCAGCAGCGTCAGTCCTAGCTCCTACAATGAGCAGTTCTTC,CASSVSPSSYNEQFF
-,TRBV12-3/TRBV12-4,-,TRBJ1-4,TGTGCCAGCAGGGGTGCAGGGGCCTTGAACGAAAAACTGTTTTTT,CASRGAGALNEKLFF
TRBD2,TRBV20-1,-,TRBJ2-1,TGCAGTGCCCACTCGACTAGCCTAAGGAACCAGTTCTTC,CSAHSTSLRNQFF
-,TRBV20-1,many,TRBJ1-5,TGCAGTGCTTACCGGACGGATAGCAATCAGCCCCAGCATTTT,CSAYRTDSNQPQHF
TRBD2,TRBV20-1,many,TRBJ2-7,TGCAGTGCTGAGCGGGAGGGCGAGCAGTACTTC,CSAEREGEQYF